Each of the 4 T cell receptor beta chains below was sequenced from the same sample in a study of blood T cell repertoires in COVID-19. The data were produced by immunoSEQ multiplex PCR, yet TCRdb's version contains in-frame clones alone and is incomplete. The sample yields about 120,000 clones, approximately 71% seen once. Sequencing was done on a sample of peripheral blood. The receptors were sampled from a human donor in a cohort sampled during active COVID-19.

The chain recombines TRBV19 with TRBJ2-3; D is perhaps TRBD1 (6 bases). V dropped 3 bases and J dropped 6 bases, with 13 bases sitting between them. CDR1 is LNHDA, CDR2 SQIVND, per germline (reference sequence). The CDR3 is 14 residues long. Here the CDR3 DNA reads TGTGCCAGTAGTATTCAGGGGCGTTTGGATACGCAGTATTTT. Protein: CASSIQGRLDTQYF.

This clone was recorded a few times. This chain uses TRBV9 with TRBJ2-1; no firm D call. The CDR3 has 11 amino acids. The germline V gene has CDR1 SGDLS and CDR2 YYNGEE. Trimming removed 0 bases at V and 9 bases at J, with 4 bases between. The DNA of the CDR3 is TGTGCCAGCAGCGTAGACACTGAGCAGTTCTTC. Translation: CASSVDTEQFF. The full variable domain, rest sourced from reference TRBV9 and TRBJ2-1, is DSGVTQTPKHLITATGQRVTLRCSPRSGDLSVYWYQQSLDQGLQFLIQYYNGEERAKGNILERFSAQQFPDLHSELNLSSLELGDSALYFCASSVDTEQFFGPGTRLTVL.

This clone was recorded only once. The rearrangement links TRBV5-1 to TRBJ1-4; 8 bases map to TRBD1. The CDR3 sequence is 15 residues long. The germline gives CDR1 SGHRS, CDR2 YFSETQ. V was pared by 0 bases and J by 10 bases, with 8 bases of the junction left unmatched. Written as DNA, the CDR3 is TGCGCCAGCAGCTTGGATGGACAGGGTCCTGGAAAACTGTTTTTT. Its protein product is CASSLDGQGPGKLFF.

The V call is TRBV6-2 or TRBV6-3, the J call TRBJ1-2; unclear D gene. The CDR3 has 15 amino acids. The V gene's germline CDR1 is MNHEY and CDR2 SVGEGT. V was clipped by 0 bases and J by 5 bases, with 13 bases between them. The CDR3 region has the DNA TGTGCCAGCAGTTACTCACCCGGGAACCCATATGGCTACACCTTC. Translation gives CASSYSPGNPYGYTF.